This is a list of T cell receptor beta chains from one sample in a study of identical twins. One entry per CDR3 protein, called by TCRdb with MiXCR from the 5' RACE reads. The sample holds hundreds of thousands of distinct CDR3 sequences, 7.5% seen once. Separately, the same data were catalogued under a study of yellow fever vaccine responses in identical twins.

The sample consisted of CD8+ T cells sorted from blood. The source is a woman younger than 35 in good health. CDR3s include the opening cysteine and the closing phenylalanine or tryptophan. A D gene is named only where the DNA matches it firmly. Size is omitted from some rows. Given values are once, few, many or a class for expanded clones.

v_call,j_call,d_call,clone_size,cdr3_nt,cdr3_aa
TRBV24-1,TRBJ2-1,-,few,TGTGCCACCAGTGATTTTACCAGCCTCTACAATGAGCAGTTCTTC,CATSDFTSLYNEQFF
TRBV10-3,TRBJ2-7,TRBD1,few,TGTGCCATCAGAGACAGGGTTGACGAGCAGTACTTC,CAIRDRVDEQYF
TRBV6-5,TRBJ2-1,TRBD1,many,TGTGCCAGCAGTTACCCCGCGTTCGCTGGACAGGGAAGGAAGGATGAGCAGTTCTTC,CASSYPAFAGQGRKDEQFF
TRBV24-1,TRBJ2-3,TRBD2,-,TGTGCCACCAGTGATACGAAACTAGCGGGAAGGCAGTATTTT,CATSDTKLAGRQYF
TRBV12-3/TRBV12-4,TRBJ2-3,TRBD2,few,TGTGCCAGCAGTTTAGCGGGGCGGGAGTTCGCAGATACGCAGTATTTT,CASSLAGREFADTQYF
TRBV14,TRBJ1-1,-,many,TGTGCCAGCAGCCAAGCTTGGTCGGGGACTGAAGCTTTCTTT,CASSQAWSGTEAFF
TRBV11-1,TRBJ2-2,TRBD1,few,TGTGCCAGCAGCTTAGGACAGGGGGAAGTGAAGAGGACCGGGGAGCTGTTTTTT,CASSLGQGEVKRTGELFF
TRBV28,TRBJ2-7,TRBD2,-,TGTGCCAGCAGCCAACTAGCGGGAGCGGGGTACGAGCAGTACTTC,CASSQLAGAGYEQYF
TRBV5-1,TRBJ2-1,-,many,TGCGCCAGCAGCTTCCTCTTCGAGCAGTTCTTC,CASSFLFEQFF
TRBV6-5,TRBJ1-3,TRBD1,few,TGTGCCAGCAGTTACGGGACAGGGGAATACACCATATATTTT,CASSYGTGEYTIYF
TRBV12-3/TRBV12-4,TRBJ2-7,TRBD1,few,TGTGCCAGCAGTCCAATGGGGACAGGCTACGAGCAGTACTTC,CASSPMGTGYEQYF
TRBV6-4,TRBJ2-1,TRBD2,-,TGTGCCAGCAGTAGCGGGAGCCGAAGCTCCTACAATGAGCAGTTCTTC,CASSSGSRSSYNEQFF
TRBV10-3,TRBJ2-5,-,-,TGTGCCAGTCGCGACAGCGGGTGGGAGACCCAGTACTTC,CASRDSGWETQYF
TRBV4-1,TRBJ2-5,-,-,TGCGCCAGCAGCCAAAGGGAATTGGAGGGAGAGACCCAGTACTTC,CASSQRELEGETQYF
TRBV29-1,TRBJ1-2,-,-,TGCAGCGTTGAGGGGGGACTGAACTATGGCTACACCTTC,CSVEGGLNYGYTF
TRBV5-1,TRBJ2-3,TRBD2,-,TGCGCCAGCAGCTTGACGGGTATAGGACTAGCGGGTTCAGATACGCAGTATTTT,CASSLTGIGLAGSDTQYF
TRBV29-1,TRBJ2-5,TRBD1,few,TGCAGCGAAGGGACAGAGACTGTGGAGACCCAGTACTTC,CSEGTETVETQYF
TRBV4-1,TRBJ2-1,TRBD1,many,TGCGCCAGCCGTAGGACAGGGGCCTACAATGAGCAGTTCTTC,CASRRTGAYNEQFF
TRBV11-2,TRBJ2-7,-,many,TGTGCCAGCAGCTTAGAAGTCCTAGCCTCCTACGAGCAGTACTTC,CASSLEVLASYEQYF
TRBV7-8,TRBJ2-7,TRBD2,-,TGTGCCAGCAGCTTAGAACTAGCGGGAGGCCGGGGCGAGCAGTACTTC,CASSLELAGGRGEQYF
TRBV4-1,TRBJ2-5,-,-,TGCGCCAGCAGCCAAGAAGGGGCTTCCCAGGAGACCCAGTACTTC,CASSQEGASQETQYF
TRBV27,TRBJ2-7,-,-,TGTGCCAGCAGTTTAGTTCAGAACCCCTACGAGCAGTACTTC,CASSLVQNPYEQYF
TRBV4-1,TRBJ2-5,-,few,TGCGCCAGCAGCCAAGACTCGGGGTTGGGAGAGACCCAGTACTTC,CASSQDSGLGETQYF
TRBV20-1,TRBJ2-2,-,few,TGCAGTGCTAGAGATGCGACCGCTAACACCGGGGAGCTGTTTTTT,CSARDATANTGELFF
TRBV29-1,TRBJ1-2,-,many,TGCAGCGTTGGAAGGGAGGGTAACTATGGCTACACCTTC,CSVGREGNYGYTF
TRBV11-2,TRBJ2-7,-,many,TGTGCCAGCAGCTTGGAGTCCTCCTACGAGCAGTACTTC,CASSLESSYEQYF
TRBV7-9,TRBJ2-3,TRBD2,many,TGTGCCAGCAGCGTGACTAGCGGGAGGGCCACGGCAGATACGCAGTATTTT,CASSVTSGRATADTQYF
TRBV27,TRBJ2-7,-,many,TGTGCCAGCAGTTTAACTAGCCGCTACGAGCAGTACTTC,CASSLTSRYEQYF